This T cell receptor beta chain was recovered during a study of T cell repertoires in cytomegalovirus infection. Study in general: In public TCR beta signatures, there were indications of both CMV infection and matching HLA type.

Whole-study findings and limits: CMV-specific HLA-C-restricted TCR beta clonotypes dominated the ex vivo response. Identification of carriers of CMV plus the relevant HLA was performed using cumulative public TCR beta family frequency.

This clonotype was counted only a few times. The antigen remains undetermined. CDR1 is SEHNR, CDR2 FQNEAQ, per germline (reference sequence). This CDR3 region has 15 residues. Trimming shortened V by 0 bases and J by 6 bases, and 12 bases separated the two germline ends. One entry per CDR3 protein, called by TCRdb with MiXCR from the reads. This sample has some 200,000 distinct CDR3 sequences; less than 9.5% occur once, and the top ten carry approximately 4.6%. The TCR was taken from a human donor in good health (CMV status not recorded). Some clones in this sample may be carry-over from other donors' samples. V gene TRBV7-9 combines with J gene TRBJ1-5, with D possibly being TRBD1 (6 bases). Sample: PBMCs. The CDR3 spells CASSLADGGGQPQHF. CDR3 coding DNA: TGTGCCAGCAGCTTAGCGGACGGAGGGGGTCAGCCCCAGCATTTT.